This T cell receptor (beta chain) was sequenced during a study of cytomegalovirus exposure and HLA in healthy donors. Broader study findings: The study had only CMV serostatus as immune exposure information.

Concerning this clone: Its antigen remains unidentified.

A multiplex PCR was run with 60 Vbeta primers and 13 Jbeta primers. The method was immunoSEQ multiplex PCR; TCRdb's version includes in-frame clones alone and lacks a portion of them. Among about 120,000 clones listed, around three quarters were seen once. Looked up from germline, CDR1 is MNHEY and CDR2 is SVGAGI. This CDR3 comprises 13 residues. V dropped 6 bases and J dropped 5 bases, with 14 bases sitting between them. This TCR was sampled from a human donor in good health. V and J are TRBV6-5 and TRBJ2-7; D may be TRBD2 (5 bases). Sequencing was carried out using PBMCs. This CDR3 reads CASRIAVGDEQYF. The DNA for the CDR3 is TGTGCCAGCAGAATCGCCGTCGGGGACGAGCAGTACTTC.